This entry lists 27 T cell receptor beta chains sequenced from one sample in a study of blood T cell repertoires in COVID-19. Clones were read by immunoSEQ multiplex PCR, and TCRdb kept only the in-frame ones, dropping some. Seen here are 150,000 to 180,000 clones, roughly 80% observed once, and the top ten hold 12%. Sequencing was performed on peripheral blood. The source of these receptors is a woman in her sixties or seventies with COVID-19, enrolled during active disease.

J is TRBJ2-7 and V is TRBV7-9, with 10 positions matching TRBD1. CDR3 size: 17 residues. The germline CDR1 and CDR2 sequences are SEHNR and FQNEAQ (reference sequence). V shed 1 base, J shed 4 bases, and the junction held 10 bases outside the gene matches. CDR3 amino acids: CASSLEGSTGGGYEQYF. The DNA of the CDR3 is TGTGCCAGCAGCTTAGAGGGGTCGACAGGGGGCGGATACGAGCAGTACTTC.

The chain recombines TRBV10-2 with TRBJ2-7; 8 nucleotides match TRBD1. V lost 5 bases to trimming and J lost 6 bases; unmatched junction nucleotides: 3. Germline V gene lookup returns CDR1 WSHSY and CDR2 SAAADI. The CDR3 loop spans 12 amino acids. The CDR3 sequence is CASSFTGGEQYV. CDR3 sequence (DNA): TGCGCCAGCAGTTTTACAGGGGGCGAGCAGTACGTC.

The V call is TRBV11-2, the J call TRBJ2-1, with 7 bases matching TRBD2. V was clipped by 3 bases and J by 4 bases; unmatched bases: 6. The CDR3 runs 15 residues. CDR1 is SGHAT and CDR2 is FQNNGV in the germline V gene. CDR3 DNA: TGTGCCAGCAGCTTCGTAGCGGGCCAATACAATGAGCAGTTCTTC. Protein sequence: CASSFVAGQYNEQFF.

This chain's CDR3 is CASSSGLVGGELFF. The CDR3 DNA follows: TGTGCCAGCAGCTCTGGACTAGTCGGCGGGGAGCTGTTTTTT. This chain joins TRBV7-3 and TRBJ2-2; 7 nucleotides agree with TRBD2. Looked up from germline, CDR1 is SGHTA and CDR2 is FQGTGA. J was trimmed by 7 bases and V by 4 bases; bases with no gene match: 6. CDR3 length equals 14 residues.

V usage is TRBV18 and J usage is TRBJ1-5; a weak D match, TRBD1 (6 bases). The CDR3 loop spans 16 amino acids. The V and J ends lost 6 bases and 0 bases respectively, with 15 bases between them. Germline lookup yields CDR1 KGHSH and CDR2 LQKENI. CDR3 in amino acids: CASSIQGVPSNQPQHF. CDR3 sequence (DNA): TGTGCCAGCTCGATACAGGGAGTTCCTAGCAATCAGCCCCAGCATTTT. Combining the CDR3 with reference TRBV18 and TRBJ1-5 gives the whole variable domain NAGVMQNPRHLVRRRGQEARLRCSPMKGHSHVYWYRQLPEEGLKFMVYLQKENIIDESGMPKERFSAEFPKEGPSILRIQQVVRGDSAAYFCASSIQGVPSNQPQHFGDGTRLSIL.

Concerning this clone itself: The same CDR3 is also encoded by other DNA sequences in this sample. The rearrangement uses TRBV7-9 and TRBJ1-2; no definite D call. Germline V gives CDR1 SEHNR, CDR2 FQNEAQ (reference sequence). V was pared by 1 base and J by 2 bases, with 5 bases between. The CDR3 spans 13 residues. CDR3 region: CASSLDTNYGYTF. CDR3 sequence (DNA): TGTGCCAGCAGCTTAGACACGAACTATGGCTACACCTTC.

The V and J genes are TRBV24-1 and TRBJ1-2, with 9 nucleotides matching TRBD1. Germline assignment: CDR1 KGHDR and CDR2 SFDVKD. The CDR3 totals 17 residues. The trim removed 4 bases at V and 1 base at J, leaving 9 bases unmatched. This chain's CDR3 is CATSDTPGQGVNYGYTF. The CDR3 DNA follows: TGTGCCACCAGTGACACTCCGGGACAGGGTGTTAACTATGGCTACACCTTC.

V is TRBV6-5 and J is TRBJ1-5; TRBD1 agrees at 9 bases. Trimming removed 7 bases from V and 7 bases from J; junction bases left unmatched: 8. In germline, CDR1 is MNHEY, CDR2 SVGAGI. This CDR3 has 14 residues. The CDR3 here is CASTTGGKGQPQHF. The CDR3 DNA is TGTGCCAGCACCACAGGGGGCAAAGGACAGCCCCAGCATTTT.

The gene calls are TRBV3-1 (or the pseudogene TRBV3-2) and TRBJ2-5, with 14 nucleotides matching TRBD2. Germline CDR1 and CDR2: LGHDT and YNNKEL (reference sequence). The CDR3 is made up of 17 amino acids. The V and J ends lost 1 base and 5 bases, in that order; junction bases with no gene match: 6. The CDR3 region has the DNA TGTGCCAGCAGCCAAGGCGGACTAGCGGGGGGAAGCGAGACCCAGTACTTC. Translating gives CASSQGGLAGGSETQYF.

This sequence joins TRBV19 and TRBJ1-3; 8 bases are shared with TRBD1. V lost 6 bases to trimming and J lost 0 bases; unmatched junction nucleotides: 10. This CDR3 contains 17 residues. The germline V gene has CDR1 LNHDA and CDR2 SQIVND (reference sequence). CDR3 nucleotides: TGTGCCAGTAGGGGGAGACAGGGGAACTTCTCTGGAAACACCATATATTTT. Its translation is CASRGRQGNFSGNTIYF.

This chain links TRBV13 with TRBJ1-1; a weak D match, TRBD1 (6 bases). This CDR3 region has 15 residues. CDR1 PRHDT and CDR2 FYEKMQ come from the germline V gene (reference sequence). The V end was cut by 4 bases, the J end by 4 bases, with 16 bases between. In nucleotides, the CDR3 is TGTGCCAGCAGCTCGCCGAGCAGGGGTTTCACTGAAGCTTTCTTT. Translated: CASSSPSRGFTEAFF.

The chain uses TRBV7-9 and TRBJ1-1; D is unclear. In germline, CDR1 is SEHNR, CDR2 FQNEAQ (reference sequence). CDR3 length: 14 residues. With 3 bases removed from V and 5 bases from J, the gap between germline ends came to 13 bases. For the CDR3, the DNA is TGTGCCAGCAGCTTTTGGGGAGCGCAAACTGAAGCTTTCTTT. Its translation is CASSFWGAQTEAFF.

The CDR3 bases are TGTGCCAGCAGCCAGGACAGACTCTATGGCTACACCTTC. Protein product: CASSQDRLYGYTF. The V gene is TRBV3-1 (or the pseudogene TRBV3-2), the J gene TRBJ1-2; D perhaps matches TRBD1 (6 bases). CDR1 and CDR2 from the germline V gene are LGHDT and YNNKEL (reference sequence). The CDR3 sequence is 13 residues long. V lost 3 bases and J lost 4, with 9 bases in between.

The chain links TRBV7-9 to TRBJ1-6, with unresolved D. V was shortened by 2 bases and J by 8 bases, with 13 bases between the two germline ends. Germline V lookup: CDR1 SEHNR, CDR2 FQNEAQ (reference sequence). The CDR3 is made up of 15 amino acids. The CDR3 DNA reads as TGTGCCAGCAGCTTATTCGGCGGGTCCGATTCACCCCTCCACTTT. The encoded protein is CASSLFGGSDSPLHF.

The chain links TRBV5-6 to TRBJ2-5, with TRBD1 matching over 10 bases. This CDR3 comprises 14 residues. V lost 4 bases, J lost 5 bases, and 5 bases stayed unmatched. Germline CDR1 and CDR2: SGHDT and YYEEEE. The CDR3 bases are TGTGCCAGCAGCCGCGACAGGGGGCCCGAGACCCAGTACTTC. It specifies CASSRDRGPETQYF.

In this sample, this clone turned up once. The CDR3 reads CASSERGGRYTGELFF. In nucleotides, the CDR3 is TGTGCCAGCAGTGAGCGGGGGGGCCGTTACACCGGGGAGCTGTTTTTT. The V call is TRBV2, the J call TRBJ2-2; 9 nucleotides align to TRBD2. The CDR3 has 16 residues. The germline V gene encodes CDR1 SNHLY and CDR2 FYNNEI. The J segment lost 3 bases and the V segment lost 3 bases, leaving 5 bases of the junction unmatched.

The chain recombines TRBV12-5 with TRBJ1-6, with TRBD1 identical over 9 bases. Germline V gene sequence: CDR1 LGHNT, CDR2 FRNRAP. This CDR3 has 16 residues. J lost 7 bases, V lost 2 bases, and 6 bases had no gene match. CDR3 loop: CASGLWGGTGNSPLHF. The CDR3 DNA is TGTGCTAGTGGTTTGTGGGGGGGGACAGGGAATTCACCCCTCCACTTT.

The chain couples TRBV7-6 to TRBJ1-3, with D tentatively TRBD1 (6 bases). Germline CDR1 reads SGHVS; CDR2 reads FNYEAQ. The CDR3 has 17 amino acids. Trimming took off 1 base at V and 0 bases at J, with 13 bases between the two ends. This chain's CDR3 is CASSLGGTPYSGNTIYF. CDR3 DNA: TGTGCCAGCAGCTTAGGGGGGACACCCTACTCTGGAAACACCATATATTTT.

The chain employs TRBV10-3 and TRBJ1-5, with D possibly matching TRBD1 (6 bases). Germline CDR1 is ENHRY and CDR2 is SYGVKD. The length of the CDR3 is 14 residues. Trimming removed 4 bases from V and 2 bases from J, with 9 bases in between. This chain's CDR3 is CAISGSGGNQPQHF. CDR3 nucleotide sequence: TGTGCCATCAGTGGGTCAGGGGGCAATCAGCCCCAGCATTTT.

The chain carries TRBV6-5 and TRBJ2-7; no definite D call. Germline V CDR1 and CDR2: MNHEY, SVGAGI. The CDR3 totals 13 residues. V lost 6 bases, J lost 5 bases, and 14 bases lay in between. Here the CDR3 reads CASSRRWSDEQYF. The CDR3 DNA reads TGTGCCAGCAGCCGCCGGTGGAGTGACGAGCAGTACTTC.

The V gene is TRBV19, the J gene TRBJ2-2; 9 positions agree with TRBD1. Germline V CDR1 and CDR2: LNHDA, SQIVND (reference sequence). J was trimmed by 6 bases and V by 5 bases; bases with no gene match: 4. The CDR3 contains 14 residues. The CDR3 DNA is TGTGCCAGTAGTCAGACAGGGGGTGCCGGGGAGCTGTTTTTT. Translated, it gives CASSQTGGAGELFF.

The rearrangement uses TRBV9 and TRBJ1-1, with D uncertain. With 4 bases removed from V and 7 bases from J, the gap between germline ends came to 14 bases. CDR3 size: 13 residues. CDR1 is SGDLS, CDR2 YYNGEE, per germline. Here the CDR3 DNA reads TGTGCCAGCAGCCTCCGACCGGAGGGTGAAGCTTTCTTT. This sequence encodes CASSLRPEGEAFF.

The genes are TRBV11-3 and TRBJ2-1, with 8 bases identical to TRBD2. Germline-derived CDR1 and CDR2 are SGHNT and YENEEA. Trimming removed 4 bases from V and 2 bases from J; junction bases left unmatched: 4. This CDR3 has 15 amino acids. CDR3 region: CASSSAGEPYNEQFF. The DNA of the CDR3 is TGTGCCAGCAGCTCAGCGGGAGAGCCCTACAATGAGCAGTTCTTC.

With regard to this clone: Other DNA sequences within the sample encode an identical CDR3. This rearrangement joins TRBV5-1 to TRBJ2-1; 11 nucleotides match TRBD2. Trimming cost V 0 bases and J 5 bases; bases outside gene matches: 1. The CDR3 runs to 15 residues. Germline CDR1 is SGHRS and CDR2 is YFSETQ. The CDR3 DNA reads as TGCGCCAGCAGCTTGGTGACTAGCGGGAACAATGAGCAGTTCTTC. Translation: CASSLVTSGNNEQFF.

The chain joins TRBV29-1 to TRBJ2-7; 12 bases line up with TRBD2. This CDR3 contains 15 residues. The junction had 7 bases not matched to a gene; V was cut back by 3 bases and J by 4 bases. Germline loops: CDR1 SQVTM, CDR2 ANQGSEA. CDR3 amino acids: CSVEKTSGSGYEQYF. CDR3 sequence (DNA): TGCAGCGTTGAGAAGACTAGCGGGAGTGGGTACGAGCAGTACTTC.

J is TRBJ1-5 and V is TRBV6-5; D is undetermined. The CDR3 extends over 15 amino acids. CDR1 and CDR2 (germline): MNHEY, SVGAGI. V was cut by 7 bases and J by 2 bases, with 15 bases left in between. CDR3 sequence reads: CASTERWGGNQPQHF. In nucleotides, the CDR3 is TGTGCCAGCACAGAGAGGTGGGGAGGCAATCAGCCCCAGCATTTT.

The V gene is TRBV29-1, the J gene TRBJ1-2, with D unclear. The CDR3 covers 16 residues. The V and J ends lost 5 bases and 8 bases respectively, with 27 bases between them. Looked up from germline, CDR1 is SQVTM and CDR2 is ANQGSEA. The CDR3 reads CSVRRAAPSETKGYTF. The CDR3 DNA follows: TGCAGCGTTAGGCGGGCGGCCCCATCAGAGACAAAAGGCTACACCTTC.